These 27 T cell receptor beta chains share one sample of origin, sequenced in a study of read filtering for tumor transcriptome and immune sequencing. From around 440 ng of RNA, a library with molecular barcoded alpha/delta and beta/gamma adaptors was made. From the reads, TCRdb called clonotypes with MiXCR, one entry per CDR3 protein. The data hold tens of thousands of distinct CDR3 sequences, with around a fifth observed a single time. Material: a population of CD138-negative cells sorted from bone marrow. These receptors came from a donor aged 40 or over with multiple myeloma.

This clonotype has a count of ten or more. The J gene is TRBJ2-1, the V gene TRBV29-1, with D possibly being TRBD1 or TRBD2 (7 bases each). This CDR3 is 13 amino acids long. Between the trimmed V and J ends, which lost 3 bases and 5 bases, there was a span of 11 bases. CDR1 and CDR2 from the germline V gene are SQVTM and ANQGSEA. CDR3 sequence (DNA): TGCAGCGTTGAGAGCGGGACAGACAATGAGCAGTTCTTC. Its translation: CSVESGTDNEQFF.

For this clonotype: This may be a read error, as it is one base from a much larger clone. The J gene is TRBJ2-5, the V gene TRBV7-9; D is uncertain. V was clipped by 4 bases and J by 4 bases, with 13 bases between them. Germline CDR1 is SEHNR and CDR2 is FQNEAQ (reference sequence). The CDR3 has 14 residues. CDR3 sequence reads: CASSWTGYRETQYF. The DNA for the CDR3 is TGTGCCAGCAGCTGGACGGGTTACCGAGAGACCCAGTACTTC.

This clonotype was seen ten or more times. V and J are TRBV7-6 and TRBJ2-7; D is undetermined. This CDR3 contains 13 residues. In germline, CDR1 is SGHVS, CDR2 FNYEAQ. V lost 5 bases and J lost 6, with 14 bases in between. The CDR3 sequence is CASSGDGRSEQYF. Here the CDR3 DNA reads TGTGCCAGCAGCGGTGACGGACGTTCCGAGCAGTACTTC.

This clonotype has a count of ten or more. The rearrangement uses TRBV7-6 and TRBJ2-6; D gene uncertain. The V end lost 1 base, the J end lost 0 bases, and 13 bases lay between the germline ends. This CDR3 contains 18 residues. The V gene's germline CDR1 is SGHVS and CDR2 FNYEAQ. CDR3 protein: CASSLGNRPGSGANVLTF. In DNA form, the CDR3 reads TGTGCCAGCAGCTTAGGGAACAGACCCGGCTCTGGGGCCAACGTCCTGACTTTC.

This clonotype was observed many times. V is TRBV29-1 and J is TRBJ2-5, with TRBD1 matching over 10 bases. Germline V gives CDR1 SQVTM, CDR2 ANQGSEA. V shed 7 bases and J 5 bases; nucleotides not matched to a gene: 7. The CDR3 contains 13 residues. CDR3 region: CSARDRGWETQYF. The DNA of the CDR3 is TGCAGCGCTCGGGACAGGGGATGGGAGACCCAGTACTTC.

The chain has TRBV9 and TRBJ2-5; 7 bases match TRBD2. This CDR3 comprises 13 residues. Looked up from germline, CDR1 is SGDLS and CDR2 is YYNGEE. With V trimmed by 4 bases and J by 2 bases, 2 bases remained unmatched. The CDR3 coding sequence is TGTGCCAGCAGCAGCGGGGCTCAAGAGACCCAGTACTTC. This translates into CASSSGAQETQYF.

This clonotype has a count of ten or more. The chain carries TRBV20-1 and TRBJ2-3; TRBD2 agrees at 11 bases. The CDR3 runs 16 residues. The germline V gene encodes CDR1 DFQATT and CDR2 SNEGSKA (reference sequence). V lost 5 bases to trimming and J lost 2 bases; unmatched junction nucleotides: 9. DNA of the CDR3: TGCAGTGCTTCCGGGACTAGCGGAATTTTCACAGATACGCAGTATTTT. This codes for CSASGTSGIFTDTQYF.

In this sample, this clonotype turned up many times. The rearrangement links TRBV6-1 to TRBJ2-2; 9 bases align to TRBD2. V was clipped by 1 base and J by 0 bases; unmatched bases: 6. Germline-derived CDR1 and CDR2 are MNHNS and SASEGT. The length of the CDR3 is 18 residues. The CDR3 loop is CASSEVPIAGANTGELFF. The CDR3 bases are TGTGCCAGCAGTGAAGTTCCCATAGCGGGGGCGAACACCGGGGAGCTGTTTTTT.

As for this clonotype: A much larger clone lies one base from this, so it may be a read error. The rearrangement links TRBV29-1 to TRBJ2-5, with D perhaps TRBD2 (6 bases). Trimming took off 8 bases at V and 5 bases at J, with 15 bases between the two ends. The CDR3 totals 12 residues. Germline CDR1 reads SQVTM; CDR2 reads ANQGSEA. The CDR3 DNA follows: TGCAGCCTTCTGGAGGGGTCGGAGACCCAGTACTTC. It translates to CSLLEGSETQYF.

This clonotype was detected many times. This sequence joins TRBV29-1 and TRBJ1-1; TRBD1 might be the D (6 bases). The CDR3 has 12 amino acids. Germline V gene sequence: CDR1 SQVTM, CDR2 ANQGSEA. V gave up 3 bases and J gave up 3 bases, with 8 bases separating them. The CDR3 sequence: CSVERGDTEAFF. DNA of the CDR3: TGCAGCGTTGAGAGGGGGGACACTGAAGCTTTCTTT.

This clonotype was counted at least ten times. J is TRBJ2-6 and V is TRBV24-1; maybe TRBD2 (7 bases). The CDR3 spans 18 residues. Between the trimmed V and J ends, which lost 4 bases and 2 bases, there was a span of 17 bases. Germline V lookup: CDR1 KGHDR, CDR2 SFDVKD. CDR3 sequence: CATSEGGRAAAGANVLTF. The CDR3 region has the DNA TGTGCCACCAGTGAGGGGGGGCGGGCTGCCGCTGGGGCCAACGTCCTGACTTTC.

The table lists this clonotype with many counts. The V and J genes are TRBV7-8 and TRBJ2-3; possibly TRBD2 for D (6 bases). The V end lost 5 bases, the J end lost 6 bases, and 21 bases lay between the germline ends. The germline V gene has CDR1 SGHVS and CDR2 FQNEAQ. The length of the CDR3 is 16 residues. The CDR3 here is CASSPRDFGFLDTQYF. The CDR3 bases are TGTGCCAGCAGCCCCCGGGACTTTGGGTTTTTGGATACGCAGTATTTT.

This clonotype was observed at least ten times. CDR3 nucleotide sequence: TGTGCCAGCTCACCCCGGTCAGGGGAGGAGACCCAGTACTTC. Translation: CASSPRSGEETQYF. The chain combines TRBV18 with TRBJ2-5; possibly TRBD1 for D (6 bases). V was trimmed by 3 bases and J by 5 bases, leaving 13 bases between them. CDR1 and CDR2 from the germline V gene are KGHSH and LQKENI. The CDR3 has 14 residues.

This clonotype was counted ten times or more. This chain uses TRBV5-1 with TRBJ1-1, with D unclear. Per germline, CDR1 SGHRS and CDR2 YFSETQ. This CDR3 is built from 12 residues. V was shortened by 8 bases and J by 5 bases, with 13 bases between the two germline ends. The CDR3 sequence: CASRREKTEAFF. For the CDR3, the DNA is TGCGCCAGTCGCCGGGAGAAGACTGAAGCTTTCTTT.

The table lists this clonotype with many counts. The CDR3 DNA follows: TGTGCCAGCAGTGAGGAGCGACTACACACCGGGGAGCTGTTTTTT. It encodes CASSEERLHTGELFF. V is TRBV2 and J is TRBJ2-2; weak D call: TRBD2 (5 bases). Germline CDR1 is SNHLY and CDR2 is FYNNEI. Between the trimmed V and J ends, which lost 3 bases and 3 bases, there was a span of 11 bases. The CDR3 spans 15 residues. Full variable domain (remainder filled in from reference TRBV2 and TRBJ2-2): EPEVTQTPSHQVTQMGQEVILRCVPISNHLYFYWYRQILGQKVEFLVSFYNNEISEKSEIFDDQFSVERPDGSNFTLKIRSTKLEDSAMYFCASSEERLHTGELFFGEGSRLTVL.

V is TRBV19 and J is TRBJ2-5, with D unclear. The CDR3 is made up of 12 amino acids. Germline CDR1 reads LNHDA; CDR2 reads SQIVND (reference sequence). V lost 0 bases and J 6 bases, leaving 5 bases between the germline ends. CDR3 in DNA: TGTGCCAGTAGTATAGATTGGAAGACCCAGTACTTC. Encoded protein: CASSIDWKTQYF.

This clonotype was seen ten or more times. The chain joins TRBV4-2 to TRBJ2-1; 7 nucleotides match TRBD2. Germline V gene lookup returns CDR1 LGHNA and CDR2 YNFKEQ. This CDR3 has 18 amino acids. With V trimmed by 4 bases and J by 3 bases, 15 bases remained unmatched. The CDR3 region is CASSPGSGESSYYNEQFF. The CDR3, as DNA: TGTGCCAGCAGCCCCGGCAGCGGGGAATCATCCTACTACAATGAGCAGTTCTTC.

This clonotype was seen repeatedly, ten times or more. The rearrangement joins TRBV18 to TRBJ2-3, with 14 bases aligning to TRBD2. There are 17 residues in the CDR3. With 0 bases clipped from V and 4 bases from J, the junction kept 3 bases outside the gene matches. Germline lookup yields CDR1 KGHSH and CDR2 LQKENI. The CDR3 reads CASSPPRLAGGPDTQYF. In DNA form, the CDR3 reads TGTGCCAGCTCACCACCCAGACTAGCGGGGGGGCCAGATACGCAGTATTTT.

This clonotype is a singleton in its sample. Compared with germline, one end of the junction differs, possibly owing to a read error. The rearrangement joins TRBV19 to TRBJ2-1; D perhaps matches TRBD1 (6 bases). CDR1 is LNHDA and CDR2 is SQIVND in the germline V gene (reference sequence). CDR3 length equals 14 residues. The CDR3 region is CASSRGQTYNERFF. The CDR3 nucleotides are TGTGCCAGTAGTAGAGGACAGACCTACAATGAGCGGTTCTTC.

This chain joins TRBV20-1 and TRBJ2-1; D uncertain. The CDR3 runs to 13 residues. Germline V lookup: CDR1 DFQATT, CDR2 SNEGSKA (reference sequence). The ends were cut back, 1 base at V and 9 bases at J, with 13 bases in the middle. CDR3 region: CSARGPLGSEQFF. CDR3 nucleotide sequence: TGCAGTGCTAGAGGCCCTCTGGGAAGTGAGCAGTTCTTC.

The table lists this clonotype with many counts. The chain couples TRBV7-2 to TRBJ2-3; 9 nucleotides line up with TRBD1. There are 15 residues in the CDR3. Germline V gives CDR1 SGHTA, CDR2 FQGNSA. V shed 5 bases and J 2 bases; nucleotides not matched to a gene: 5. The chain's CDR3 is CASSRGTGYTDTQYF. CDR3 DNA: TGTGCCAGCAGCCGCGGGACAGGGTACACAGATACGCAGTATTTT.

Note on this clonotype: A read error is possible here, since a much larger clone lies one base away. The chain links TRBV2 to TRBJ2-1, with 11 bases lining up with TRBD2. The CDR3 totals 16 residues. Per the germline V gene, CDR1 is SNHLY and CDR2 is FYNNEI. CDR3 coding DNA: TGTGCCAGCAAGGGACTAGCGGCCTCCACTGACGGTGAGCGGTTCTTC. This gives the protein CASKGLAASTDGERFF.

This clonotype was counted many times. This rearrangement joins TRBV20-1 to TRBJ2-2; TRBD1 or TRBD2 may be the D gene (5 bases each). The CDR3 totals 14 residues. Germline V lookup: CDR1 DFQATT, CDR2 SNEGSKA (reference sequence). Trimming took 6 bases from V and 4 from J, leaving 15 bases between them. The CDR3 coding sequence is TGCAGTGCGGAGAGGGGAAGGAGCACCGGGGAGCTGTTTTTT. Translating gives CSAERGRSTGELFF.

This clonotype was seen many times. This rearrangement joins TRBV6-2 or TRBV6-3 to TRBJ2-5; D possibly uses TRBD1 or TRBD2 (5 bases each). The CDR3 is 14 amino acids. The V gene lost 6 bases and the J gene lost 0 bases, with 11 bases spanning the gap. The germline V gene encodes CDR1 MNHEY and CDR2 SVGEGT. The DNA of the CDR3 is TGTGCCAGCAGCAAGGGACGGAACCAAGAGACCCAGTACTTC. Translated: CASSKGRNQETQYF.

This clonotype is medium-sized. The V gene is TRBV7-3, the J gene TRBJ2-1, with 7 bases lining up with TRBD1. V shed 2 bases and J 0 bases; nucleotides not matched to a gene: 7. This CDR3 contains 17 residues. Germline V gene lookup returns CDR1 SGHTA and CDR2 FQGTGA. The CDR3 sequence is CASSLLPRDSSYNEQFF. For the CDR3, the DNA is TGTGCCAGCAGCTTACTACCCCGGGACAGCTCCTACAATGAGCAGTTCTTC.

This clonotype has ten or more counts. This sequence joins TRBV28 and TRBJ2-5, with D possibly being TRBD1 or TRBD2 (5 bases each). V dropped 5 bases and J dropped 5 bases, with 12 bases sitting between them. CDR1 and CDR2 from the germline V gene are MDHEN and SYDVKM. This CDR3 is built from 13 residues. The CDR3 sequence: CASSRDLGETQYF. The CDR3 DNA follows: TGTGCCAGCAGTCGGGACCTTGGGGAGACCCAGTACTTC.

Ten or more counts support this clonotype. The chain joins TRBV2 to TRBJ2-5; 7 bases are a match to TRBD1. Germline loops: CDR1 SNHLY, CDR2 FYNNEI. The J segment lost 2 bases and the V segment lost 3 bases, leaving 9 bases of the junction unmatched. This CDR3 comprises 16 residues. The CDR3 bases are TGTGCCAGCAGTGATAAGGACAGGCCCGGACAAGAGACCCAGTACTTC. Encoded protein: CASSDKDRPGQETQYF.